This TCR beta chain was recorded in a study of beta chain features in type 1 diabetes. Findings and limits, study-wide: Shortening that was moderate but significant affected the TCRB CDR3s of Type 1 diabetes patients in all four CD4+ subsets.

Germline trimming cut 7 bases from V and 1 base from J; bases unmatched to any gene: 2. The CDR3 extends over 12 amino acids. Germline CDR1 reads SQVTM; CDR2 reads ANQGSEA. Comment on this clone: Its matching antigen is unknown.

Investigators reverse transcribed all isolated RNA, so they sequenced expressed TCRB transcripts. TCRdb's table, derived via immunoSEQ multiplex PCR, lists solely in-frame clones and lacks some. The table has around 250,000 clones, around 24% seen once; the top ten hold 0.012%. This chain joins TRBV29-1 and TRBJ2-3; 7 nucleotides line up with TRBD1. The sequenced sample was naive CD4+ T cells from blood. The receptor's source is a woman aged 25 to 39 with type 1 diabetes. This CDR3 is CSGDRGTDTQYF. DNA for the CDR3: TGCAGCGGTGACAGGGGCACAGATACGCAGTATTTT.